A selection of T cell receptor beta chains follows, all from one sample in a study of shared clonotypes between healthy human individuals. This table comes from immunoSEQ multiplex PCR, and its TCRdb copy is limited to in-frame clones, with some not included. The data hold some 2,400,000 clones, with approximately 95% observed a single time. Material: naive CD4+ T cells sorted from blood. The receptor source for this set is a man between 18 and 35 years old in good health. Each CDR3 is given with its conserved first and last residue. A D gene is named only where the DNA matches it firmly. The size field is filled for only some rows; it gives once, few, many or a size class.

j_gene	len	d_gene	v_gene	abundance	CDR3aa	CDR3nt
TRBJ2-3	15	TRBD1	TRBV18	-	CASSPMDRNPDTQYF	TGTGCCAGCTCACCAATGGACAGGAACCCAGATACGCAGTATTTT
TRBJ1-2	14	TRBD1	TRBV6-5	-	CASRGRVQGAGYTF	TGTGCCAGCAGGGGAAGAGTGCAGGGGGCCGGCTACACCTTC
TRBJ2-5	12	-	TRBV30	-	CAWTRLGETQYF	TGTGCCTGGACCCGACTAGGAGAGACCCAGTACTTC
TRBJ2-2	15	-	TRBV7-9	-	CASSLGDPAGGELFF	TGTGCCAGCAGCTTGGGGGACCCAGCGGGCGGGGAGCTGTTTTTT
TRBJ2-5	13	-	TRBV30	-	CAWASGYQETQYF	TGTGCCTGGGCAAGCGGTTATCAAGAGACCCAGTACTTC
TRBJ1-6	15	TRBD1	TRBV2	-	CASRLPDRENSPLHF	TGTGCCAGCAGATTACCGGACAGGGAAAATTCACCCCTCCACTTT
TRBJ1-1	11	-	TRBV5-1	-	CASTGNTEAFF	TGCGCCAGCACAGGTAACACTGAAGCTTTCTTT
TRBJ2-1	14	-	TRBV9	-	CASSVTSSYNEQFF	TGTGCCAGCAGCGTTACAAGCTCCTACAATGAGCAGTTCTTC
TRBJ2-7	13	-	TRBV25-1	few	CASSEVWGYEQYF	TGTGCCAGCAGTGAGGTTTGGGGCTACGAGCAGTACTTC
TRBJ2-1	15	TRBD1	TRBV9	-	CASSAEGTGVNEQFF	TGTGCCAGCAGCGCCGAAGGGACAGGGGTAAATGAGCAGTTCTTC
TRBJ2-7	16	TRBD2	TRBV6-6	-	CASSWGTSGGGSEQYF	TGTGCCAGCAGTTGGGGGACTAGCGGGGGAGGCTCCGAGCAGTACTTC
TRBJ2-7	14	TRBD2	TRBV6-5	once	CASSLASGAVEQYF	TGTGCCAGCAGCCTTGCTAGCGGGGCTGTCGAGCAGTACTTC
TRBJ2-7	14	-	TRBV7-9	-	CASSIGTWSSEQYF	TGTGCCAGCAGCATCGGGACCTGGTCCAGCGAGCAGTACTTC
TRBJ1-1	14	-	TRBV6-6	once	CASSREDIDTEAFF	TGTGCCAGCAGTCGCGAGGACATCGACACTGAAGCTTTCTTT
TRBJ2-5	13	TRBD1	TRBV30	-	CAWSIQGIGTQYF	TGTGCCTGGAGTATACAGGGGATAGGGACCCAGTACTTC
TRBJ2-1	15	TRBD1	TRBV10-2	-	CASSDMSRDRVAQFF	TGCGCCAGCAGTGACATGTCCCGGGACAGGGTCGCGCAGTTCTTC
TRBJ2-6	18	TRBD1	TRBV4-3	-	CASSHEMGRGRGANVLTF	TGCGCCAGCAGCCACGAGATGGGAAGGGGGCGTGGGGCCAACGTCCTGACTTTC
TRBJ2-1	15	TRBD2	TRBV12-5	-	CASGHGTSGYNEQFF	TGTGCTAGTGGCCACGGGACTAGCGGGTACAATGAGCAGTTCTTC
TRBJ1-5	14	TRBD1	TRBV9	-	CASSPTGGNQPQHF	TGTGCCAGCAGCCCCACAGGGGGCAATCAGCCCCAGCATTTT
TRBJ2-1	14	-	TRBV6-6	-	CASSYSPGYNEQFF	TGTGCCAGCAGTTACTCGCCGGGTTACAATGAGCAGTTCTTC
TRBJ2-3	17	-	TRBV5-4	-	CASSYPGGRGHTDTQYF	TGTGCCAGCAGCTACCCCGGGGGGCGGGGACACACAGATACGCAGTATTTT
TRBJ1-5	13	-	TRBV11-2	once	CASSFEGNQPQHF	TGTGCCAGCAGCTTTGAGGGGAATCAGCCCCAGCATTTT
TRBJ2-3	17	-	TRBV9	-	CASSVSYGEAGTDTQYF	TGTGCCAGCAGCGTTTCTTACGGAGAGGCCGGGACAGATACGCAGTATTTT
TRBJ1-2	13	-	TRBV7-9	few	CASSPDSNYGYTF	TGTGCCAGCAGCCCGGACAGTAACTATGGCTACACCTTC
TRBJ2-7	15	TRBD2	TRBV7-2	-	CASSRLAGGSHEQYF	TGTGCCAGCAGCAGACTAGCGGGAGGGTCCCACGAGCAGTACTTC
TRBJ1-2	18	-	TRBV28	-	CASSTGTWGRGTHGGYTF	TGTGCCAGCAGTACAGGGACGTGGGGACGGGGGACCCATGGAGGCTACACCTTC
TRBJ1-1	15	TRBD1	TRBV11-2	-	CASSLLGTVSTEAFF	TGTGCCAGCAGCTTATTAGGGACAGTGTCGACTGAAGCTTTCTTT
TRBJ2-1	14	-	TRBV6-5	once	CASRPPGQDNEQFF	TGTGCCAGCAGACCCCCTGGCCAAGACAATGAGCAGTTCTTC
TRBJ1-1	12	-	TRBV5-4	-	CASSLLGTEAFF	TGTGCCAGCAGCTTGTTGGGGACTGAAGCTTTCTTT
TRBJ2-2	12	-	TRBV5-1	few	CASSLVDGELFF	TGCGCCAGCAGCTTGGTCGACGGGGAGCTGTTTTTT
TRBJ2-1	16	TRBD2	TRBV7-2	-	CASSLWASGSPIEQFF	TGTGCCAGCAGCCTGTGGGCTAGCGGGAGTCCTATTGAGCAGTTCTTC
TRBJ2-5	11	-	TRBV14	-	CASSFFETQYF	TGTGCCAGCAGCTTTTTTGAGACCCAGTACTTC
TRBJ1-6	13	-	TRBV30	-	CAWSVPGGSPLHF	TGTGCCTGGAGTGTACCCGGTGGCTCACCCCTCCACTTT
TRBJ2-2	12	-	TRBV6-6	-	CASSPWTGELFF	TGTGCCAGCAGCCCCTGGACCGGGGAGCTGTTTTTT
TRBJ2-7	15	-	TRBV18	-	CASSPPGPVSYEQYF	TGTGCCAGCTCACCACCGGGACCGGTCTCCTACGAGCAGTACTTC
TRBJ2-1	15	TRBD2	TRBV6-1	-	CASSAAGGLYNEQFF	TGTGCCAGCAGTGCAGCGGGGGGGCTCTACAATGAGCAGTTCTTC
TRBJ1-4	15	TRBD1	TRBV6-1	-	CASRDKGQGNEKLFF	TGTGCCAGCAGAGATAAGGGACAGGGGAATGAAAAACTGTTTTTT
TRBJ2-7	14	TRBD2	TRBV9	-	CASSEGLAGYEQYF	TGTGCCAGCAGCGAGGGACTAGCGGGTTACGAGCAGTACTTC